This T cell receptor (beta chain) stems from a study of blood T cell repertoires in COVID-19. Whole-study context: Sites across the United States, Italy and Spain contributed samples from acute and convalescent COVID-19. Nucleic acid was either cDNA or gDNA, and it came from T cells, B-cell-depleted T cells, or PBMCs.

The authors' processing: Reference gene primer amplification in the assay estimated nucleated cell counts. The protocol was immunoSEQ multiplex PCR, while the TCRdb copy is restricted to in-frame clones and leaves out a portion. The V and J calls and clone size were taken over from that table, and D and trimming were inferred from the DNA. Among roughly 250,000 clones listed, roughly 93% were seen once. Trimming cost V 0 bases and J 6 bases; bases outside gene matches: 8. The CDR3 has 16 amino acids. Germline CDR1 MGHRA, CDR2 YSYEKL. Cohorts were determined from participant-reported clinical history. Input material: PBMCs or T cells enriched from blood (not recorded which). The V and J genes are TRBV4-1 and TRBJ2-5, with 9 bases that match TRBD2. The sequence was obtained from a woman in her thirties or forties with acute COVID-19. The CDR3 is CASSQDLGLATKTQYF. The CDR3 coding sequence is TGCGCCAGCAGCCAAGATCTTGGACTAGCGACAAAGACCCAGTACTTC.